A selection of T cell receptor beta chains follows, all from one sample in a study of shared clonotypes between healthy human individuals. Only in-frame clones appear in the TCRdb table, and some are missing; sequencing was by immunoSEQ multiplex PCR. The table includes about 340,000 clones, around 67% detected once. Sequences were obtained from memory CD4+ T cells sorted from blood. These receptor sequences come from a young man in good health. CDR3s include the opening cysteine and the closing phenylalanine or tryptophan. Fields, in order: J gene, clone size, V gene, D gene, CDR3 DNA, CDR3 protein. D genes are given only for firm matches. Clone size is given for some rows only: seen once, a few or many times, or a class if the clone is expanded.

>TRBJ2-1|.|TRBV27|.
TGTGCCAGCAGTCTCTCAAGGGAGATCACGGGTTTTTCCTACAATGAGCAGTTCTTC
CASSLSREITGFSYNEQFF
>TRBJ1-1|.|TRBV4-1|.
TGCGCCAGCAGCCAAGGGGCAGGGCTTTCGATGAACACTGAAGCTTTCTTT
CASSQGAGLSMNTEAFF
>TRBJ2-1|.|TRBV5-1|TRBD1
TGCGCCTCCAGGACAGGGCAGGGGCACAATGAGCAGTTCTTC
CASRTGQGHNEQFF
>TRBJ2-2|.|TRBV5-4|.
TGTGCCAGCAGCCTTTTCACCGGGGAGCTGTTTTTT
CASSLFTGELFF
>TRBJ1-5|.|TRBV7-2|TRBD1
TGTGCCAGCAGCTTAGGGACAGGTTCGGGCAATCAGCCCCAGCATTTT
CASSLGTGSGNQPQHF
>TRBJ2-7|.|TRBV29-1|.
TGCAGCGTTGATATAGGGATCGACGAGCAGTACTTC
CSVDIGIDEQYF
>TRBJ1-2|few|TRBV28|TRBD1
TGTGCCAGCAGACTAACCCAGGGGGCCAGAGGCTACACCTTC
CASRLTQGARGYTF
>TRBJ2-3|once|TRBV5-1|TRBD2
TGCGCCAGCACCCGGGGGGGAAGTACAGATACGCAGTATTTT
CASTRGGSTDTQYF
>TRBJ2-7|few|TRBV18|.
TGTGCCAGCTCACCCACCGAGACAGCCTACGAGCAGTACTTC
CASSPTETAYEQYF
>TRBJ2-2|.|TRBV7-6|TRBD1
TGTGCCAGCAGCAAGCGTCCCGCCGTGGACAGGACCGGGGAGCTGTTTTTT
CASSKRPAVDRTGELFF
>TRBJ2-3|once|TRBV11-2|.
TGTGCCAGCAGTCGAGGGGTTACGCAGTATTTT
CASSRGVTQYF
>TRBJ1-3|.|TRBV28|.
TGTGCCAGCATCCTGTCTCGGGGCTCTGGAAACACCATATATTTT
CASILSRGSGNTIYF
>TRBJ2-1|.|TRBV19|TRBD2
TGTGCCAGCCTTTCCCCGGGACTACCTTACAATGAGCAGTTCTTC
CASLSPGLPYNEQFF
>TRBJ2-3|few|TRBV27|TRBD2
TGTGCCAGCAGTCAGGCTAGCGGGAGGATGGCAGATACGCAGTATTTT
CASSQASGRMADTQYF
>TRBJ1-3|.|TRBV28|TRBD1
TGTGCCAGCCTCAGGGGGGGCTCTGGAAACACCATATATTTT
CASLRGGSGNTIYF
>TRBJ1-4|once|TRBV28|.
TGTGCCAGCAGTTTATACAGCGCTAATGAAAAACTGTTTTTT
CASSLYSANEKLFF
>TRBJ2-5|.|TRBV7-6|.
TGTGCCAGCAGTACGTTCGGAGAGACCCAGTACTTC
CASSTFGETQYF
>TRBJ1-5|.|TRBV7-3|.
TGTGCCAGCAGCCCAGGCCCTGGGGATCAGCCCCAGCATTTT
CASSPGPGDQPQHF
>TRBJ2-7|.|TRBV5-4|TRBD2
TGTGCCAGCAGCTACCAGCGGGAGGGACCCTACGAGCAGTACTTC
CASSYQREGPYEQYF
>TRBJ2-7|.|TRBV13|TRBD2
TGTGCCAGCAGCTTAACCACTAGCGGGAACTACGAGCAGTACTTC
CASSLTTSGNYEQYF
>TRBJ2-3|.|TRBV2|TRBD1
TGTGCCAGCAGTTTTGGGACAGGGTGGACAGATACGCAGTATTTT
CASSFGTGWTDTQYF
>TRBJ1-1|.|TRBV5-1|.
TGCGCCAGCAGCTTGGAAGGGGTTGGGTATACTGAAGCTTTCTTT
CASSLEGVGYTEAFF